This T cell receptor (beta chain) is drawn from a study of blood T cell repertoires in COVID-19. Germline V CDR1 and CDR2: GTSNPN, SVGIG (reference sequence). This CDR3 spans 18 amino acids. The V gene end was trimmed by 8 bases and the J gene end by 1 base; junction bases not matched to a gene: 11. The data were produced by immunoSEQ multiplex PCR, yet TCRdb's version contains in-frame clones alone and is incomplete. The table has about 130,000 clones, approximately 87% seen once; the top ten hold around 3.4%. This TCR derives from a woman in her sixties with acute or convalescent COVID-19. This chain uses TRBV30 with TRBJ2-2; 15 nucleotides line up with TRBD2. Input material: peripheral blood. The CDR3 sequence is CAGRQGLAGGKNTGELFF. The CDR3 nucleotides read TGTGCCGGGCGCCAGGGACTAGCGGGAGGAAAGAACACCGGGGAGCTGTTTTTT.